Listed below are T cell receptor beta chains from one sample, sequenced in a study of blood T cell repertoires in COVID-19. Sequencing was performed with immunoSEQ multiplex PCR; in TCRdb, only in-frame clones are kept and a portion is missing. The repertoire holds about 83,000 clones, about 86% seen once, with approximately 21% in the top ten. Sequencing was carried out using peripheral blood. The source of these receptors is a woman older than 75 in a cohort sampled during active or convalescent COVID-19. CDR3s include the opening cysteine and the closing phenylalanine or tryptophan. A D gene is named only where the DNA matches it firmly. A clone size is listed for some rows: how often the clone was seen (once, few, many), or a class if it is expanded.

TRBV15	-	-	TRBJ2-1	CATSRDPLPSEQFF	TGTGCCACCAGCAGAGATCCCCTCCCCAGTGAGCAGTTCTTC
TRBV28	-	-	TRBJ1-2	CASNLEGGPGYGYTF	TGTGCCAGCAATTTAGAGGGAGGGCCCGGCTATGGCTACACCTTC
TRBV3-1/TRBV3-2	TRBD2	once	TRBJ2-2	CASSQDYREGGTGELFF	TGTGCCAGCAGCCAGGACTACCGGGAGGGCGGAACCGGGGAGCTGTTTTTT
TRBV11-2	TRBD1	-	TRBJ1-1	CASSPTGGVMTEAFF	TGTGCCAGCAGCCCCACAGGGGGAGTAATGACTGAAGCTTTCTTT
TRBV5-1	-	-	TRBJ2-1	CASKEIVSDNEQFF	TGCGCCAGCAAAGAAATTGTTTCGGACAATGAGCAGTTCTTC
TRBV14	-	once	TRBJ1-2	CASSQRPFEGYGYTF	TGTGCCAGCAGCCAAAGGCCCTTCGAGGGCTATGGCTACACCTTC
TRBV3-1/TRBV3-2	-	-	TRBJ2-3	CASSQVIADTQYF	TGTGCCAGCAGCCAAGTCATAGCGGATACGCAGTATTTT
TRBV19	-	few	TRBJ2-2	CASRKQGSTGELFF	TGTGCCAGTAGGAAACAGGGATCCACCGGGGAGCTGTTTTTT
TRBV6-4	-	-	TRBJ1-1	CASSQGGGEAFF	TGTGCCAGCAGTCAAGGTGGGGGGGAAGCTTTCTTT
TRBV6-2/TRBV6-3	-	few	TRBJ1-2	CASSYSPGYGYTF	TGTGCCAGCAGTTACTCGCCCGGCTATGGCTACACCTTC
TRBV28	TRBD1	-	TRBJ1-2	CASRQGANYGYTF	TGTGCCAGCAGACAGGGGGCTAACTATGGCTACACCTTC
TRBV7-8	TRBD2	-	TRBJ2-5	CASSTLGLAGETQYF	TGTGCCAGCAGCACCCTGGGACTAGCGGGAGAGACCCAGTACTTC
TRBV12-3/TRBV12-4	TRBD1	-	TRBJ2-1	CASNRGSEQFF	TGTGCCAGCAACAGGGGGAGTGAGCAGTTCTTC
TRBV6-6	TRBD2	-	TRBJ2-5	CASRRGGPYQETQYF	TGTGCCAGCAGGCGGGGGGGCCCGTACCAAGAGACCCAGTACTTC
TRBV19	-	-	TRBJ2-5	CASSTTQETQYF	TGTGCCAGTAGTACAACACAAGAGACCCAGTACTTC
TRBV7-2	TRBD1	-	TRBJ2-3	CASSLETGGEHAQYF	TGTGCCAGCAGCTTAGAGACAGGGGGCGAACATGCGCAGTATTTT
TRBV15	TRBD1	-	TRBJ1-4	CATSTGGQGASEKLFF	TGTGCCACCAGCACAGGGGGACAGGGGGCGTCTGAAAAACTGTTTTTT
TRBV5-6	TRBD1	-	TRBJ1-2	CASSPDRGHYGYTF	TGTGCCAGCAGCCCAGACAGGGGCCACTATGGCTACACCTTC
TRBV7-2	-	-	TRBJ2-1	CASSLYSSANNEQFF	TGTGCCAGCAGCTTATATTCTAGCGCGAACAATGAGCAGTTCTTC
TRBV11-3	-	-	TRBJ2-1	CASARSSYNEQFF	TGTGCCAGCGCCCGGAGCTCCTACAATGAGCAGTTCTTC
TRBV6-6	-	-	TRBJ2-2	CASSSAGRRELFF	TGTGCCAGCAGTTCAGCGGGCCGAAGGGAGCTGTTTTTT
TRBV3-1/TRBV3-2	TRBD2	-	TRBJ2-3	CASSQNLWTSGSSDTQYF	TGTGCCAGCAGCCAGAACCTTTGGACTAGCGGGAGCTCGGATACGCAGTATTTT
TRBV28	TRBD1	-	TRBJ1-2	CASSLVELGQGHGYTF	TGTGCCAGCAGTTTAGTGGAACTAGGACAGGGCCATGGCTACACCTTC
TRBV19	-	-	TRBJ2-1	CASSPPGRAINEQFF	TGTGCCAGTAGTCCTCCAGGCAGGGCTATCAATGAGCAGTTCTTC
TRBV5-6	TRBD2	-	TRBJ2-3	CASSLLGLAGNTDTQYF	TGTGCCAGCAGCTTGTTGGGACTAGCGGGAAACACAGATACGCAGTATTTT
TRBV11-3	-	-	TRBJ2-1	CASSLRIYNEQFF	TGTGCCAGCAGCTTGCGGATTTACAATGAGCAGTTCTTC
TRBV3-1/TRBV3-2	TRBD2	once	TRBJ2-7	CASSLGSGRAHYEQYF	TGTGCCAGCAGCCTCGGTAGCGGGAGGGCCCACTACGAGCAGTACTTC
TRBV27	-	-	TRBJ1-1	CASSLYSGVGTEAFF	TGTGCCAGCAGTTTATATTCGGGGGTAGGCACTGAAGCTTTCTTT
TRBV28	-	-	TRBJ1-4	CASRAQGEKLFF	TGTGCCAGCAGGGCGCAGGGGGAAAAACTGTTTTTT
TRBV28	-	-	TRBJ2-7	CASSPYDRFWYEQYF	TGTGCCAGCAGTCCCTATGACAGGTTTTGGTACGAGCAGTACTTC
TRBV6-1	-	-	TRBJ1-1	CASSEYGGNTEAFF	TGTGCCAGCAGTGAATACGGCGGGAACACTGAAGCTTTCTTT
TRBV19	-	-	TRBJ2-2	CASSIRRANTGELFF	TGTGCCAGTAGTATCCGCAGGGCGAACACCGGGGAGCTGTTTTTT
TRBV7-2	TRBD2	-	TRBJ2-3	CASSPRLAGGPDTQYF	TGTGCCAGCAGCCCCCGACTAGCGGGAGGGCCGGATACGCAGTATTTT
TRBV19	TRBD1	-	TRBJ1-5	CASIGDSSQPQHF	TGTGCCAGTATAGGGGACAGCTCCCAGCCCCAGCATTTT
TRBV25-1	-	-	TRBJ1-2	CASSDEGLYGYTF	TGTGCCAGCAGTGATGAGGGACTCTATGGCTACACCTTC
TRBV2	TRBD1	-	TRBJ1-5	CASMGTGKGNQPQHF	TGTGCCAGCATGGGGACAGGGAAAGGCAATCAGCCCCAGCATTTT
TRBV7-8	-	few	TRBJ1-2	CASSLMVSYGYTF	TGTGCCAGCAGCTTAATGGTTAGCTATGGCTACACCTTC
TRBV6-6	TRBD1	-	TRBJ1-2	CASSRGDGYTF	TGTGCCAGCTCCAGGGGGGATGGCTACACCTTC
TRBV9	TRBD1	-	TRBJ1-4	CASSVQGATNEKLFF	TGTGCCAGCAGCGTACAGGGGGCAACTAATGAAAAACTGTTTTTT
TRBV19	TRBD2	-	TRBJ2-5	CASSIGGRAGETQYF	TGTGCCAGTAGTATTGGCGGGAGGGCCGGGGAGACCCAGTACTTC
TRBV4-1	-	-	TRBJ1-5	CASSQDFGTPNQPQHF	TGCGCCAGCAGCCAAGATTTTGGGACACCAAATCAGCCCCAGCATTTT
TRBV7-8	TRBD1	-	TRBJ2-3	CASTTGVTQYF	TGTGCCAGTACCACAGGGGTTACGCAGTATTTT
TRBV21-1	-	-	TRBJ2-1	CASSHGTPPIEQFF	TGTGCCAGCAGCCACGGGACTCCTCCCATTGAGCAGTTCTTC
TRBV5-5	TRBD2	-	TRBJ2-1	CASSPGGTTLVNEQFF	TGTGCCAGCAGCCCGGGGGGGACTACCCTTGTCAATGAGCAGTTCTTC
TRBV5-1	TRBD1	-	TRBJ2-7	CASSWDRGSYEQYF	TGCGCCAGCAGTTGGGACAGGGGCTCTTACGAGCAGTACTTC